What follows are 20 T cell receptor beta chains derived from one specimen sequenced in a study of blood T cell repertoires in COVID-19. This table comes from immunoSEQ multiplex PCR, and its TCRdb copy is limited to in-frame clones, with some not included. The sample yields under 200,000 clones, around four fifths seen once. The sample taken for sequencing was peripheral blood. These receptors all stem from a woman in her sixties with acute or convalescent COVID-19.

This chain uses TRBV6-2 or TRBV6-3 with TRBJ2-2; D not resolved. CDR1 is MNHEY, CDR2 SVGEGT, per germline. V was pared by 2 bases and J by 3 bases, with 10 bases between. There are 15 residues in the CDR3. CDR3 coding DNA: TGTGCCAGCAGTTACAGTCGAGGCCACACCGGGGAGCTGTTTTTT. Translating it yields CASSYSRGHTGELFF.

This clone was detected once. The gene calls are TRBV5-1 and TRBJ2-3, with D possibly being TRBD2 (6 bases). The CDR3 consists of 16 residues. The germline V gene encodes CDR1 SGHRS and CDR2 YFSETQ. Trimming shortened V by 4 bases and J by 0 bases, and 15 bases separated the two germline ends. For the CDR3, the DNA is TGCGCCAGCAGCCGAAACGGGGGTGGGAGCACAGATACGCAGTATTTT. This gives the protein CASSRNGGGSTDTQYF.

V is TRBV5-6 and J is TRBJ1-2; 8 bases are shared with TRBD1. The CDR3 contains 14 residues. Trimming took 4 bases from V and 7 from J; bases not matched to a gene: 9. The germline gives CDR1 SGHDT, CDR2 YYEEEE. The chain's CDR3 is CASSSDRGVFGYTF. CDR3 DNA sequence: TGTGCCAGCAGCAGTGACAGGGGCGTCTTTGGCTACACCTTC.

The table lists this clone with a few counts. The chain uses TRBV5-1 and TRBJ2-2; D remains unclear. Germline CDR1 is SGHRS and CDR2 is YFSETQ. Trimming pared 2 bases from V and 2 bases from J, leaving 4 bases between. This CDR3 is built from 13 residues. CDR3 in amino acids: CASSFYNTGELFF. Here the CDR3 DNA reads TGCGCCAGCAGCTTTTATAACACCGGGGAGCTGTTTTTT.

CDR3 amino acids: CASSLTQGAAKNIQYF. CDR3 in DNA: TGTGCCAGCAGCTTAACCCAGGGGGCTGCCAAAAACATTCAGTACTTC. The V and J genes are TRBV7-9 and TRBJ2-4; 8 bases map to TRBD1. Per germline, CDR1 SEHNR and CDR2 FQNEAQ (reference sequence). The CDR3 has 16 residues. The J segment lost 1 base and the V segment lost 2 bases, leaving 4 bases of the junction unmatched.

The chain has TRBV7-9 and TRBJ2-3; D possibly corresponds to TRBD2 (6 bases). The CDR3 runs 17 residues. Germline values: CDR1 SEHNR, CDR2 FQNEAQ (reference sequence). V gave up 1 base and J gave up 3 bases, with 17 bases separating them. CDR3 amino acids: CASSLGVGNGGTDTQYF. The CDR3 DNA sequence: TGTGCCAGCAGCTTAGGAGTAGGGAATGGGGGGACAGATACGCAGTATTTT.

This clone was seen a single time. The chain combines TRBV29-1 with TRBJ1-4; the match to TRBD1 covers 9 bases. This CDR3 spans 15 amino acids. CDR1 SQVTM and CDR2 ANQGSEA come from the germline V gene. V gave up 3 bases and J gave up 8 bases; unmatched junction bases: 10. This CDR3 is CSVELAGDRDEKLFF. CDR3 DNA sequence: TGCAGCGTTGAGTTGGCAGGGGACAGGGACGAAAAACTGTTTTTT.

The chain links TRBV6-1 to TRBJ1-3, with D possibly TRBD1 on 5 matching bases. V was clipped by 1 base and J by 2 bases, with 18 bases between them. Germline V gives CDR1 MNHNS, CDR2 SASEGT. The CDR3 runs to 18 residues. CDR3 DNA: TGTGCCAGCAGTGAAGACGGAGGGGTGGTTAAGGCTGGAAACACCATATATTTT. It yields the protein CASSEDGGVVKAGNTIYF.

V and J are TRBV2 and TRBJ1-3; 8 positions match TRBD1. V shed 6 bases and J 2 bases; nucleotides not matched to a gene: 3. The V gene's germline CDR1 is SNHLY and CDR2 FYNNEI. The CDR3 has 14 residues. The CDR3 spells CASSQGQAGNTIYF. The CDR3 coding sequence is TGTGCCAGCAGCCAGGGACAGGCTGGAAACACCATATATTTT.

This chain joins TRBV6-2 or TRBV6-3 and TRBJ2-7, with D tentatively TRBD1 (6 bases). Looked up from germline, CDR1 is MNHEY and CDR2 is SVGEGT. The CDR3 is made up of 15 amino acids. Trimming took 5 bases from V and 7 from J, leaving 21 bases between them. The CDR3 DNA reads as TGTGCCAGCAGTCCGCCATCGACCCCAAGGGGGGAGCAGTACTTC. Protein sequence: CASSPPSTPRGEQYF.

The rearrangement joins TRBV7-2 to TRBJ1-2; 7 nucleotides match TRBD1. Germline trimming cut 5 bases from V and 7 bases from J; bases unmatched to any gene: 10. This CDR3 has 14 residues. Germline V lookup: CDR1 SGHTA, CDR2 FQGNSA. The CDR3 region has the DNA TGTGCCAGCAGCCAGAGGGACAGAAGCGGTGGCTACACCTTC. Encoded protein: CASSQRDRSGGYTF.

The chain recombines TRBV5-5 with TRBJ1-1; 7 positions match TRBD1. The trim removed 4 bases at V and 11 bases at J, leaving 26 bases unmatched. This CDR3 comprises 18 residues. The V gene's germline CDR1 is SGHKS and CDR2 YYEKEE (reference sequence). The CDR3 DNA sequence: TGTGCCAGCAGCAAACGAGGGACAGAAAAATTACCAGCCATGACGGCTTTCTTT. This gives the protein CASSKRGTEKLPAMTAFF.

This chain connects TRBV15 to TRBJ2-7; TRBD2 matches at 8 bases. CDR1 and CDR2 from the germline V gene are LNHNV and YYDKDF (reference sequence). This CDR3 spans 16 amino acids. Trimming cost V 1 base and J 0 bases; bases outside gene matches: 5. In nucleotides, the CDR3 is TGTGCCACCAGCAGAGCGGGGGGGGCAAGCTCCTACGAGCAGTACTTC. This translates into CATSRAGGASSYEQYF.

V gene TRBV24-1 combines with J gene TRBJ1-5, with D unclear. Trimming cost V 4 bases and J 9 bases, with 12 bases left between them. CDR1 and CDR2 (germline): KGHDR, SFDVKD. The CDR3 length is 13 residues. The CDR3: CATSDPGGRPQHF. The CDR3, as DNA: TGTGCCACCAGTGACCCCGGAGGGCGGCCCCAGCATTTT.

V usage is TRBV18 and J usage is TRBJ1-2; TRBD1 might be the D (5 bases). Germline CDR1 KGHSH, CDR2 LQKENI. CDR3 size: 16 residues. Trimming left V 3 bases short and J 2 bases short, with 16 bases between. The chain's CDR3 is CASSPVGAPGNYGYTF. CDR3 DNA sequence: TGTGCCAGCTCACCCGTGGGCGCGCCAGGGAACTATGGCTACACCTTC. Full variable domain (missing parts from reference TRBV18 and TRBJ1-2): NAGVMQNPRHLVRRRGQEARLRCSPMKGHSHVYWYRQLPEEGLKFMVYLQKENIIDESGMPKERFSAEFPKEGPSILRIQQVVRGDSAAYFCASSPVGAPGNYGYTFGSGTRLTVV.

As DNA, the CDR3 is TGTGCCAGCAGCCAAGCGGGGGGTCCTAGCACAGATACGCAGTATTTT. Amino acids: CASSQAGGPSTDTQYF. The rearrangement uses TRBV3-1 (or the pseudogene TRBV3-2) and TRBJ2-3; TRBD2 agrees at 7 bases. V gave up 1 base and J gave up 0 bases; unmatched junction bases: 4. This CDR3 is 16 amino acids long. Germline loops: CDR1 LGHDT, CDR2 YNNKEL (reference sequence).

This chain links TRBV13 with TRBJ1-2; 10 nucleotides line up with TRBD1. The V segment lost 2 bases and the J segment 2 bases; nucleotides outside the gene matches: 5. Germline CDR1 and CDR2: PRHDT and FYEKMQ (reference sequence). There are 16 residues in the CDR3. CDR3 protein: CASSLFRTGGNYGYTF. The CDR3 nucleotides are TGTGCCAGCAGCTTATTCCGGACAGGGGGGAACTATGGCTACACCTTC. Supplemented by reference TRBV13 and TRBJ1-2, the full variable domain reads AAGVIQSPRHLIKEKRETATLKCYPIPRHDTVYWYQQGPGQDPQFLISFYEKMQSDKGSIPDRFSAQQFSDYHSELNMSSLELGDSALYFCASSLFRTGGNYGYTFGSGTRLTVV.

The rearrangement links TRBV9 to TRBJ2-2, with D tentatively TRBD1 (6 bases). Between the trimmed V and J ends, which lost 4 bases and 4 bases, there was a span of 11 bases. CDR1 SGDLS and CDR2 YYNGEE come from the germline V gene. The CDR3 totals 14 residues. The CDR3 DNA reads as TGTGCCAGCAGCCCATGGGACACCACCGGGGAGCTGTTTTTT. This translates into CASSPWDTTGELFF.

V gene TRBV7-9 combines with J gene TRBJ1-2; 9 bases match TRBD1. Germline CDR1 SEHNR, CDR2 FQNEAQ (reference sequence). The CDR3 extends over 16 amino acids. J lost 6 bases, V lost 4 bases, and 12 bases had no gene match. The CDR3 coding sequence is TGTGCCAGCAGCTCTGGGACAGGGAAGGCAAATCATGGCTACACCTTC. Protein sequence: CASSSGTGKANHGYTF.

There are a few counts of this clone. The V call is TRBV18, the J call TRBJ2-1, with D tentatively TRBD2 (5 bases). This CDR3 is 13 amino acids long. Looked up from germline, CDR1 is KGHSH and CDR2 is LQKENI. Trimming took 2 bases from V and 7 from J, leaving 9 bases between them. The CDR3 is CASSPGEKNEQFF. The CDR3 region has the DNA TGTGCCAGCTCACCAGGGGAGAAAAATGAGCAGTTCTTC.